This T cell receptor beta chain was sequenced in a study of regulatory T cells in long-lasting Graves disease. Building the TCR beta libraries relied on iRepertoire HTBI primers, and CDR3 regions underwent Arm-PCR. TCRdb ran MiXCR on the multiplex PCR reads and lists one entry per CDR3 protein. The table lists 560,000 or so distinct CDR3 sequences, around 16% of them singletons. With regard to this clonotype: Its antigen is unidentified. Compared with germline, one end of the junction differs, possibly owing to a read error.

Germline V gene lookup returns CDR1 MNHNS and CDR2 SASEGT. This CDR3 has 13 amino acids. The time point here: newly diagnosed GD, antithyroid drugs for less than 3 months. PBMC-derived RNA was used for the TCR library. American Thyroid Association guidelines were used to diagnose Graves' disease. Study-wide results and limits: Reduced TCR diversity was observed in persistent Graves' patients versus newly diagnosed patients. TRBV28, TRBJ1-2 and TRBJ2-5 were favored in persistent disease.

This same sample was also part of a study on T cells in Graves' hyperthyroidism and ophthalmopathy.

The TCR was taken from a man aged 18 to 30 with Graves disease. This sample comprised peripheral blood mononuclear cells (PBMCs), obtained at new diagnosis, from a patient treated with antithyroid drugs. V gene TRBV6-1 combines with J gene TRBJ2-7; D is ambiguous. CDR3 in amino acids: CASSVPSSSEQYF. CDR3 DNA: TGTGCCAGCAGCGTCCCCTCCTCCTCCGAGCAGTACTTC.